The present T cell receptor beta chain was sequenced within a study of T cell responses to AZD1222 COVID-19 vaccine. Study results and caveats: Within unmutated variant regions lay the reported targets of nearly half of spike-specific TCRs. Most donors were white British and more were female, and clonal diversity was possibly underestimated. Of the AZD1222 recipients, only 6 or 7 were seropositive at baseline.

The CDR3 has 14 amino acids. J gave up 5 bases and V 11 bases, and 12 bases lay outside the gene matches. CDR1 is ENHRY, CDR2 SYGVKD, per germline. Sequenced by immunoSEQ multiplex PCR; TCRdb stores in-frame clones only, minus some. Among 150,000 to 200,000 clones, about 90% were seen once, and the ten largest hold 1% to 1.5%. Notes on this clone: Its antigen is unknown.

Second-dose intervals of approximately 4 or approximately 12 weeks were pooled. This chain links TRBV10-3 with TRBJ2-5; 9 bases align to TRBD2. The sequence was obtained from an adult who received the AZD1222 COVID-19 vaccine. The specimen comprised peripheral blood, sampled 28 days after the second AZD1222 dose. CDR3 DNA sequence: TGTGCCGTTAAGGGGCGGGAGGGCCTGGAGACCCAGTACTTC. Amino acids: CAVKGREGLETQYF.